This record covers a single TCR beta chain. The antigen is unknown. Germline trimming cut 1 base from V and 9 bases from J; bases unmatched to any gene: 6. Germline V gives CDR1 DFQATT, CDR2 SNEGSKA (reference sequence). The CDR3 extends over 14 amino acids. These data are taken from a study of blood T cells in healthy people across ages. Broader study findings: Across the age range, TCR beta diversity per million T cells fell in a roughly linear way. Observed TCR beta diversity showed a strong correlation with the percentage of naive T cells as measured by flow cytometry.

Combining a sample-barcoded 5' primer with a J-beta primer mix, a second PCR ran for about 7 to 12 cycles. Each CDR3 protein is one row after TCRdb ran MiXCR on the 5' RACE reads. The sample carries more than 800,000 distinct CDR3 sequences, 40% to 50% recorded once. Sequenced material: blood. The source is an older woman in good health. The chain is built from TRBV20-1 and TRBJ2-1, with 10 bases lining up with TRBD1. The CDR3 DNA reads TGCAGTGCTAGAGCCGAGACAGGGGGCACTGAGCAGTTCTTC. The encoded protein is CSARAETGGTEQFF.